Following are 13 T cell receptor beta chains from one sample sequenced in a study of T-cell memory formation after mild COVID-19. TCRdb itself ran the 5' RACE reads through MiXCR, one entry per CDR3 protein. The table lists about 88,000 distinct CDR3 sequences, nearly 25% of them singletons. Sequencing used PBMCs or a T cell subset sorted from them (not recorded which). These receptors all stem from a man in his late teens or twenties who had mild COVID-19 (a few samples of this study predate the infection). Cell type and time point are not known.

A few counts support this clonotype. The V call is TRBV7-9, the J call TRBJ2-7; a possible D gene is TRBD2 (6 bases). CDR3 length equals 14 residues. CDR1 SEHNR and CDR2 FQNEAQ come from the germline V gene (reference sequence). V was trimmed by 5 bases and J by 5 bases, leaving 16 bases between them. The CDR3 region has the DNA TGTGCCAGCAGCCCGGAGGGCCTAAGGCACGAGCAGTACTTC. Translating it yields CASSPEGLRHEQYF.

V and J are TRBV7-9 and TRBJ2-5, with 10 positions matching TRBD1. The CDR3 runs 15 residues. V trimming: 5 bases; J trimming: 5 bases; junction bases outside the gene matches: 8. Germline lookup yields CDR1 SEHNR and CDR2 FQNEAQ (reference sequence). CDR3: CASSPDRGLSETQYF. The DNA for the CDR3 is TGTGCCAGCAGCCCCGACAGGGGGCTTTCGGAGACCCAGTACTTC. The entire variable domain, with the rest obtained from reference TRBV7-9 and TRBJ2-5, is as follows: DTGVSQNPRHKITKRGQNVTFRCDPISEHNRLYWYRQTLGQGPEFLTYFQNEAQLEKSRLLSDRFSAERPKGSFSTLEIQRTEQGDSAMYLCASSPDRGLSETQYFGPGTRLLVL.

V usage is TRBV27 and J usage is TRBJ1-1, with D maybe TRBD1 (5 bases). Germline CDR1 MNHEY, CDR2 SMNVEV (reference sequence). The CDR3 is made up of 15 amino acids. V lost 6 bases, J lost 3 bases, and 17 bases lay in between. Here the CDR3 reads CASSHHRGGDTEAFF. Written as DNA, the CDR3 is TGTGCCAGCAGCCACCACCGGGGAGGGGACACTGAAGCTTTCTTT.

The table lists this clonotype with a few counts. The chain links TRBV7-9 to TRBJ2-3; 11 nucleotides align to TRBD2. This CDR3 spans 18 amino acids. V shed 5 bases and J 2 bases; nucleotides not matched to a gene: 12. Germline CDR1 is SEHNR and CDR2 is FQNEAQ (reference sequence). The CDR3 region is CASSRGRLAGLNTDTQYF. The CDR3 DNA reads TGTGCCAGCAGCCGCGGCCGACTAGCGGGGCTTAACACAGATACGCAGTATTTT.

The gene calls are TRBV4-3 and TRBJ2-5; 12 bases map to TRBD2. This CDR3 has 15 residues. CDR1 LGHNA and CDR2 YSLEER come from the germline V gene. The V segment lost 5 bases and the J segment 4 bases; nucleotides outside the gene matches: 5. The CDR3 region has the DNA TGCGCCAGCAGCTACCTAGCGGGGGGGACAGAGACCCAGTACTTC. Protein: CASSYLAGGTETQYF.

This chain uses TRBV9 with TRBJ1-2; 7 positions match TRBD1. This CDR3 is built from 15 residues. V lost 4 bases and J lost 0; bases outside the gene matches: 6. Germline V lookup: CDR1 SGDLS, CDR2 YYNGEE. CDR3 sequence (DNA): TGTGCCAGCAGCCCCAGGGACAGTTCTAACTATGGCTACACCTTC. Protein product: CASSPRDSSNYGYTF.

This clonotype came up a few times. V is TRBV12-3 or TRBV12-4 and J is TRBJ2-2, with 11 bases identical to TRBD1. This CDR3 spans 16 amino acids. The trim removed 6 bases at V and 7 bases at J, leaving 10 bases unmatched. The chain's CDR3 is CASSGPGQGVIGELFF. CDR3 coding DNA: TGTGCCAGCAGCGGCCCGGGACAGGGGGTAATCGGGGAGCTGTTTTTT.

This clonotype was detected only a few times. This chain joins TRBV7-9 and TRBJ2-1; TRBD1 or TRBD2 may be the D gene (5 bases each). The CDR3 has 14 residues. Trimming shortened V by 8 bases and J by 8 bases, and 19 bases separated the two germline ends. The germline CDR1 and CDR2 sequences are SEHNR and FQNEAQ (reference sequence). As DNA, the CDR3 is TGTGCCAGCCCGGGTAGGGGACCTCTGGATGAGCAGTTCTTC. This gives the protein CASPGRGPLDEQFF.

This clonotype was detected a few times. The chain employs TRBV4-1 and TRBJ2-3, with TRBD2 matching over 12 bases. This CDR3 is 19 amino acids long. The J segment lost 4 bases and the V segment lost 2 bases, leaving 13 bases of the junction unmatched. Germline CDR1 and CDR2: MGHRA and YSYEKL. The DNA for the CDR3 is TGCGCCAGCAGCCAATGGGGTGTACTGTCTAGCGGGGGGGCAGATACGCAGTATTTT. This translates into CASSQWGVLSSGGADTQYF.

Concerning this clonotype: At one end the junction does not follow the germline gene, possibly because of a read error. The V gene is TRBV7-2, the J gene TRBJ2-1, with D hard to call. CDR1 SGHTA and CDR2 FQGNSA come from the germline V gene. This CDR3 has 12 residues. The CDR3 spells CASSLDPDEQFF. The CDR3 DNA sequence: TGTGCCAGCAGTTTAGACCCGGATGAGCAGTTCTTC.

This clonotype was counted between two and nine times. This chain links TRBV4-2 with TRBJ2-5; D might be TRBD2 (6 bases). Trimming cost V 1 base and J 5 bases, with 11 bases left between them. This CDR3 has 14 residues. Germline assignment: CDR1 LGHNA and CDR2 YNFKEQ. CDR3 protein: CASSQAAEGETQYF. For the CDR3, the DNA is TGTGCCAGCAGCCAAGCTGCGGAGGGGGAGACCCAGTACTTC.

This clonotype was observed a handful of times. The CDR3 bases are TGTGCCAGCAGCTTGGGGGGGAGAGATGAGCAGTTCTTC. It specifies CASSLGGRDEQFF. This rearrangement joins TRBV5-6 to TRBJ2-1; either TRBD1 or TRBD2 may fit D (5 bases each). CDR3 size: 13 residues. Trimming pared 0 bases from V and 8 bases from J, leaving 9 bases between. Germline CDR1 is SGHDT and CDR2 is YYEEEE.

This chain uses TRBV29-1 with TRBJ1-1; D not certain. V dropped 3 bases and J dropped 3 bases, with 14 bases sitting between them. Germline V gives CDR1 SQVTM, CDR2 ANQGSEA. The CDR3 runs to 14 residues. As DNA, the CDR3 is TGCAGCGTTGACCACCTCCTGGGTGACACTGAAGCTTTCTTT. As protein: CSVDHLLGDTEAFF.